Listed below are T cell receptor beta chains from one sample, sequenced in a study of blood T cell repertoires in COVID-19. The table came from immunoSEQ multiplex PCR; TCRdb's copy has only in-frame clones and leaves some out. The data show approximately 120,000 clones, with around four fifths seen just once and approximately 25% held by the top ten. The sample was peripheral blood. The source of these receptors is a human donor in a cohort sampled during active COVID-19. CDR3s leave out the opening cysteine and the closing phenylalanine or tryptophan. Size is stated for part of the rows, as once, few or many counts, or as a class when the clone is expanded.

clone_size v_call cdr3_aa
. TRBV18 ASSPIGQGVQPQH
few TRBV6-5 ASAGEALGNTIY
. TRBV7-2 ASSLLGAGAIDTQY
. TRBV12-5 ASGLVRLTPGLAGGPTADTQY
. TRBV30 AWGTSGMSSYEQY
. TRBV6-9 ASSYSSKTVPNTEAF
. TRBV5-1 ASSSTGESTDTQY
. TRBV29-1 SVDSAGELF
. TRBV5-1 ASSLESSRDGYT
. TRBV28 ASSLPRGTGDGGYT
. TRBV5-1 ASSPATGAVSHEQF
. TRBV27 ASSPAGLAGGTKTSTDTQY
. TRBV12-3/TRBV12-4 ASRGQSNQPQH
once TRBV28 ASGKGQINQPQH
. TRBV19 ASSTRLAGTYNEQF
. TRBV3-1/TRBV3-2 ASTLQETQY
. TRBV5-5 ASMTGSPNTGELF
. TRBV6-5 ASNRRGNTEAF
. TRBV27 ASSGRGRKGYT
. TRBV11-3 ASSSWTNTDTQY
. TRBV7-6 ASSFDTNTEAF
. TRBV5-1 ASRPYREGSYEQY
. TRBV27 ASSLTNAVNYYYEQY
. TRBV3-1/TRBV3-2 ASSQLTLEGYT
. TRBV28 ASSLTGGFNQPQH
once TRBV10-3 AIRGTGAEAF
. TRBV5-1 ASSLVQGAGETQY
. TRBV28 ASSFYAGEAF
. TRBV5-4 ASSYPGTGSYEQY
. TRBV11-2 ASSLGFRGFNEQF
. TRBV7-9 ASSLEAWDSTFWNTQY
. TRBV29-1 SVASSRGQPQH
. TRBV14 ASSQDRTGAQGYT
. TRBV2 ASSEARGGNQPQH
. TRBV9 ASSASGVRSTDTQY
. TRBV5-4 ASSSTDRRTEAF
. TRBV11-3 ASSRGAGGETQY
. TRBV29-1 SVDQWSSYNEQF
. TRBV28 ASSPYEGQGSNQPQH
. TRBV19 ASRPSRGGILGAEAF
once TRBV6-5 ASSYGRGDGYT
. TRBV25-1 ASSEGARETQY
. TRBV7-2 ASSLVRRGHQETQY
. TRBV19 ASSFLGQFNTGELF
. TRBV7-2 ASSFLTSRDIQY
once TRBV27 ASSLNPPQGSFYNEQF
once TRBV7-9 ASSLEQPNEKLF
. TRBV6-5 ASSYSPRVKEKLF
. TRBV5-8 ASRGPYSGNTIY
few TRBV18 ASSPRRADTGELF
. TRBV28 ASSLDYNGGKLF
. TRBV6-2/TRBV6-3 ASSGTGAMNTEAF
. TRBV7-9 ASSTGLAVYNEQF
. TRBV7-9 ASSLVSSGNYEQY
. TRBV28 ASRFTPSGRTGELF
once TRBV5-6 ASSLGQIMNTEAF
many TRBV30 ACRNRDSRTYGYT
. TRBV9 ASSKIGTSGKYEQY
. TRBV29-1 SVVVSLYEQY